This entry is about one T cell receptor beta chain. The data stem from a study of blood T cell repertoires in COVID-19. The germline V and J ends were trimmed by 4 bases and 9 bases, with 10 bases remaining between them. The germline V gene encodes CDR1 SGHTA and CDR2 FQGNSA. The CDR3 loop spans 12 amino acids. Sequencing used immunoSEQ multiplex PCR; TCRdb keeps in-frame clones, though not all of them. The data show 200,000 to 250,000 clones, more than 80% seen once. V and J are TRBV7-2 and TRBJ2-1, with D tentatively TRBD2 (6 bases). This clonotype was sampled from an elderly woman with COVID-19, enrolled during active disease. The sample consisted of peripheral blood. This CDR3 is CASSWTKSEQFF. The CDR3 DNA follows: TGTGCCAGCAGCTGGACTAAATCTGAGCAGTTCTTC.